The 22 T cell receptor beta chains reported below all come from one sample, sequenced in a study of blood T cell repertoires in COVID-19. The method was immunoSEQ multiplex PCR; TCRdb's version includes in-frame clones alone and lacks a portion of them. This sample carries approximately 230,000 clones, about 85% of them seen once, and the ten largest clones take around 3.3%. The sample was peripheral blood. Source of these receptors: a man between 18 and 35 years old with active or convalescent COVID-19.

The V and J genes are TRBV18 and TRBJ1-3, with 9 nucleotides matching TRBD1. Per germline, CDR1 KGHSH and CDR2 LQKENI. Trimming took 6 bases from V and 2 from J; bases not matched to a gene: 5. This CDR3 is 15 amino acids long. The CDR3 sequence is CASSVGTGTGNTIYF. For the CDR3, the DNA is TGTGCCAGCTCTGTCGGGACAGGGACTGGAAACACCATATATTTT.

CDR3 in amino acids: CASSRGYTEAFF. In DNA, the CDR3 is TGTGCCAGCAGCCGGGGCTACACTGAAGCTTTCTTT. The chain recombines TRBV14 with TRBJ1-1; perhaps TRBD1 as D (5 bases). Trimming stripped 4 bases from V and 3 bases from J, with 6 bases between. This CDR3 is built from 12 residues. The germline CDR1 and CDR2 sequences are SGHDN and FVKESK.

The CDR3 is CASSIDPGYQPQHF. CDR3 nucleotide sequence: TGTGCCAGTAGTATAGATCCGGGATATCAGCCCCAGCATTTT. The J gene is TRBJ1-5, the V gene TRBV19; D is unclear. The V and J ends lost 0 bases and 5 bases respectively, with 8 bases between them. This CDR3 region has 14 residues. Germline V gene data show CDR1 as LNHDA and CDR2 as SQIVND (reference sequence).

The chain is built from TRBV6-2 or TRBV6-3 and TRBJ2-7, with D maybe TRBD2 (6 bases). Germline V gene sequence: CDR1 MNHEY, CDR2 SVGEGT. V lost 2 bases and J lost 3, with 14 bases in between. There are 15 residues in the CDR3. CDR3 in amino acids: CASSYQLSGYYEQYF. CDR3 nucleotide sequence: TGTGCCAGCAGTTACCAACTTAGCGGATACTACGAGCAGTACTTC.

The chain couples TRBV7-2 to TRBJ1-4, with TRBD1 as a possible D gene (6 bases). Trimming shortened V by 4 bases and J by 7 bases, and 19 bases separated the two germline ends. Germline V lookup: CDR1 SGHTA, CDR2 FQGNSA. The CDR3 is 16 residues long. The CDR3 spells CASSSDSHSRGEKLFF. The CDR3 DNA follows: TGTGCCAGCAGCTCGGACAGCCACTCTCGCGGTGAAAAACTGTTTTTT.

This clone was recorded once. The chain employs TRBV7-8 and TRBJ1-4; possibly TRBD1 for D (6 bases). V gave up 4 bases and J gave up 5 bases, with 20 bases separating them. CDR3 size: 17 residues. Germline CDR1 and CDR2: SGHVS and FQNEAQ. In nucleotides, the CDR3 is TGTGCCAGCAGCTCTTACCGCCTCAGGGGAGCGAATGAAAAACTGTTTTTT. Translated, it gives CASSSYRLRGANEKLFF. Full variable domain (remainder filled in from reference TRBV7-8 and TRBJ1-4): GAGVSQSPRYKVAKRGQDVALRCDPISGHVSLFWYQQALGQGPEFLTYFQNEAQLDKSGLPSDRFFAERPEGSVSTLKIQRTQQEDSAVYLCASSSYRLRGANEKLFFGSGTQLSVL.

The chain uses TRBV7-3 and TRBJ2-1; 9 nucleotides line up with TRBD2. The CDR3 loop spans 16 amino acids. The V segment lost 0 bases and the J segment 5 bases; nucleotides outside the gene matches: 5. Germline CDR1 is SGHTA and CDR2 is FQGTGA. CDR3 sequence: CASSLTGTSSNNEQFF. Here the CDR3 DNA reads TGTGCCAGCAGCTTAACGGGGACTAGCTCGAACAATGAGCAGTTCTTC.

The chain combines TRBV3-1 (or the pseudogene TRBV3-2) with TRBJ2-7, with 9 bases aligning to TRBD2. Trimming at V came to 1 base and at J to 4 bases, leaving 5 bases not matched to a gene. This CDR3 spans 15 amino acids. Germline CDR1 is LGHDT and CDR2 is YNNKEL (reference sequence). CDR3 region: CASSQARTSAYEQYF. The DNA for the CDR3 is TGTGCCAGCAGCCAAGCACGGACTAGCGCGTACGAGCAGTACTTC.

The chain joins TRBV13 to TRBJ1-1; 12 bases agree with TRBD1. J was trimmed by 0 bases and V by 4 bases; bases with no gene match: 9. There are 18 residues in the CDR3. Per the germline V gene, CDR1 is PRHDT and CDR2 is FYEKMQ (reference sequence). This chain's CDR3 is CASSSPGTGGIMNTEAFF. As DNA, the CDR3 is TGTGCCAGCAGCTCGCCTGGGACAGGGGGCATTATGAACACTGAAGCTTTCTTT.

The chain joins TRBV9 to TRBJ1-1; D uncertain. V shed 0 bases and J shed 1 base, with 10 bases lying between them. This CDR3 spans 15 amino acids. Germline V lookup: CDR1 SGDLS, CDR2 YYNGEE. CDR3 DNA: TGTGCCAGCAGCGTAGAGGAGGGCCAGAACACTGAAGCTTTCTTT. It codes for CASSVEEGQNTEAFF. Complete variable domain (other parts from reference TRBV9 and TRBJ1-1): DSGVTQTPKHLITATGQRVTLRCSPRSGDLSVYWYQQSLDQGLQFLIQYYNGEERAKGNILERFSAQQFPDLHSELNLSSLELGDSALYFCASSVEEGQNTEAFFGQGTRLTVV.

J is TRBJ2-1 and V is TRBV20-1, with a weak D call TRBD2 (5 bases). This CDR3 spans 11 amino acids. The germline CDR1 and CDR2 sequences are DFQATT and SNEGSKA (reference sequence). Trimming left V 5 bases short and J 9 bases short, with 11 bases between. Here the CDR3 reads CSAGGTVEQFF. The DNA for the CDR3 is TGCAGTGCTGGAGGTACTGTTGAGCAGTTCTTC.

The chain joins TRBV19 to TRBJ2-7; unclear D gene. V was shortened by 1 base and J by 3 bases, with 10 bases between the two germline ends. CDR1 and CDR2 from the germline V gene are LNHDA and SQIVND (reference sequence). There are 14 residues in the CDR3. The chain's CDR3 is CASSIAAVDYEQYF. CDR3 nucleotide sequence: TGTGCCAGTAGTATAGCGGCGGTGGACTACGAGCAGTACTTC.

The chain has TRBV5-1 and TRBJ2-2; 7 bases fit TRBD2. The CDR3 loop spans 14 amino acids. Germline lookup yields CDR1 SGHRS and CDR2 YFSETQ. V lost 7 bases and J lost 11; bases outside the gene matches: 14. In DNA form, the CDR3 reads TGCGCCAGCGCCCTAGCGGCCTATAGTAGAGAGCTGTTTTTT. It translates to CASALAAYSRELFF.

The chain uses TRBV9 and TRBJ2-3; 11 nucleotides align to TRBD2. CDR1 SGDLS and CDR2 YYNGEE come from the germline V gene. This CDR3 has 15 amino acids. The junction had 4 bases not matched to a gene; V was cut back by 0 bases and J by 7 bases. CDR3 in amino acids: CASSVGSGREHTQYF. In DNA, the CDR3 is TGTGCCAGCAGCGTAGGTAGCGGGAGGGAACATACGCAGTATTTT.

The V call is TRBV2, the J call TRBJ1-2; D call uncertain. The CDR3 has 12 amino acids. CDR1 is SNHLY and CDR2 is FYNNEI in the germline V gene. V was shortened by 1 base and J by 3 bases, with 3 bases between the two germline ends. CDR3 DNA sequence: TGTGCCAGCAGTGAAGTAGACTATGGCTACACCTTC. Its protein product is CASSEVDYGYTF.

In this sample, this clone turned up once. The chain links TRBV28 to TRBJ2-3; D unclear. CDR3 length equals 15 residues. Germline CDR1 is MDHEN and CDR2 is SYDVKM. Trimming removed 5 bases at V and 1 base at J, with 13 bases between. Here the CDR3 reads CASSMPGAGTDTQYF. CDR3 DNA: TGTGCCAGCAGTATGCCCGGAGCCGGCACAGATACGCAGTATTTT. The variable domain in full, completed from reference TRBV28 and TRBJ2-3, reads DVKVTQSSRYLVKRTGEKVFLECVQDMDHENMFWYRQDPGLGLRLIYFSYDVKMKEKGDIPEGYSVSREKKERFSLILESASTNQTSMYLCASSMPGAGTDTQYFGPGTRLTVL.

This chain links TRBV19 with TRBJ2-7; D may be TRBD1 (5 bases). CDR3 length: 13 amino acids. Germline V gives CDR1 LNHDA, CDR2 SQIVND (reference sequence). The V end lost 7 bases, the J end lost 5 bases, and 15 bases lay between the germline ends. The CDR3 region has the DNA TGTGCCAGTAATGTCAACGGCAGGGACGAGCAGTACTTC. This translates into CASNVNGRDEQYF. The whole variable domain, remainder taken from reference TRBV19 and TRBJ2-7, is DGGITQSPKYLFRKEGQNVTLSCEQNLNHDAMYWYRQDPGQGLRLIYYSQIVNDFQKGDIAEGYSVSREKKESFPLTVTSAQKNPTAFYLCASNVNGRDEQYFGPGTRLTVT.

V is TRBV6-2 or TRBV6-3 and J is TRBJ1-2; D ambiguous. The CDR3 runs 13 residues. The germline CDR1 and CDR2 sequences are MNHEY and SVGEGT. Trimming cost V 5 bases and J 8 bases, with 15 bases left between them. The CDR3 DNA reads TGTGCCAGCAGTCCCGGACTCCACCGCGGCTACACCTTC. Encoded protein: CASSPGLHRGYTF.

The rearrangement uses TRBV6-2 or TRBV6-3 and TRBJ2-3; 9 nucleotides match TRBD2. Germline values: CDR1 MNHEY, CDR2 SVGEGT. The CDR3 loop spans 17 amino acids. Trimming cost V 2 bases and J 2 bases; bases outside gene matches: 8. CDR3 residues: CASSYAGSSGITDTQYF. The DNA of the CDR3 is TGTGCCAGCAGTTACGCCGGGTCTAGCGGGATCACAGATACGCAGTATTTT.

The V call is TRBV28, the J call TRBJ2-1; TRBD2 aligns across 9 bases. V trimming: 6 bases; J trimming: 1 base; junction bases outside the gene matches: 7. Per germline, CDR1 MDHEN and CDR2 SYDVKM. The CDR3 loop spans 16 amino acids. Written as DNA, the CDR3 is TGTGCCAGCAGCCTTAGCGGGAGATGGTCCTACAATGAGCAGTTCTTC. Translation gives CASSLSGRWSYNEQFF.

The genes are TRBV9 and TRBJ2-7; TRBD2 agrees at 8 bases. In germline, CDR1 is SGDLS, CDR2 YYNGEE. With V trimmed by 0 bases and J by 7 bases, 12 bases remained unmatched. The CDR3 covers 16 residues. CDR3: CASSVETGGAGDEQYF. DNA of the CDR3: TGTGCCAGCAGCGTAGAGACGGGAGGGGCCGGTGATGAGCAGTACTTC.

J is TRBJ2-6 and V is TRBV7-3, with D tentatively TRBD2 (5 bases). The length of the CDR3 is 16 residues. From germline, CDR1 is SGHTA and CDR2 FQGTGA. Deletions cut 2 bases from V and 0 bases from J, with 8 bases between. The CDR3 DNA reads as TGTGCCAGCAGCTTAGAGGGCGCCTCTGGGGCCAACGTCCTGACTTTC. Translation gives CASSLEGASGANVLTF.